The rows below give T cell receptor beta chains drawn from one sample of a study of cytomegalovirus exposure and HLA in healthy donors. The repertoire was sequenced with immunoSEQ multiplex PCR; TCRdb's copy has only in-frame clones and lacks some. This sample has 130,000 or so clones, with about four fifths found just once. Sequenced input: PBMCs. Receptors originate from a man in his thirties or forties in good health and CMV-seronegative. CDR3s leave out the opening cysteine and the closing phenylalanine or tryptophan. Each record gives: J gene, V gene, clone size, D gene, CDR3 protein. D genes are given only for firm matches. A clone size is listed for some rows: how often the clone was seen (once, few, many), or a class if it is expanded.

TRBJ1-4	TRBV7-2	.	TRBD1	ASSFQGATNEKLF
TRBJ2-5	TRBV2	.	TRBD1	ASSGTGGDETQY
TRBJ1-1	TRBV27	few	.	ASSWGRGTEAF
TRBJ2-5	TRBV7-2	.	TRBD1	ASSFTGGEETQY
TRBJ2-7	TRBV4-1	.	.	ASSQVVTKPGEQY
TRBJ1-2	TRBV29-1	.	.	SARTDTNYGYT
TRBJ1-6	TRBV25-1	few	TRBD1	ASSGPGQGTYNSPLH
TRBJ1-3	TRBV28	.	TRBD1	ASHRSPGGSGNTIY
TRBJ2-7	TRBV18	few	TRBD2	ASSPQRLAGYEQY
TRBJ2-7	TRBV28	.	.	ASSPGDSRIPEQY
TRBJ2-3	TRBV7-2	.	TRBD2	ASSLEGGTDTQY